The clone carrying this T cell receptor beta chain appeared a single time. The V end was cut by 0 bases, the J end by 4 bases, with 12 bases between. The CDR3 consists of 15 residues. Germline V lookup: CDR1 SGHRS, CDR2 YFSETQ. This sample is part of a study of blood T cell repertoires in COVID-19. The wider study: COVID-19 samples from acute and convalescent phases originated in the United States, Italy and Spain. Sample material is recorded as cDNA or gDNA derived from T cells, B-cell-depleted T cells, or PBMCs.

The table came from immunoSEQ multiplex PCR; TCRdb's copy has only in-frame clones and leaves some out. The sample includes more than 250,000 clones, around nine tenths of them seen just once. Source material: peripheral blood. The clonotype was recovered from a man over 45 with active or convalescent COVID-19. V usage is TRBV5-1 and J usage is TRBJ2-3; D perhaps matches TRBD1 (5 bases). CDR3 amino acids: CASSLAGPGSDTQYF. The CDR3 region has the DNA TGCGCCAGCAGCTTGGCTGGGCCAGGGTCAGATACGCAGTATTTT.